What follows describes a single TCR beta chain. Its target antigen remains unknown. No base qualities exist here, and no much larger clone lies one base off it. Reading the label with the study, this specimen's time point is: patch test 3, about 24 weeks after DPC sensitization. The sample's treatment or condition, from its label and the paper: therapeutic diphenylcyclopropenone sensitization with weekly scalp DPC. At every patch-test visit, the blood draw took place before the patch test was put on. Patients were considered eligible if aged 18 to 70, diagnosed with alopecia and deemed suitable for DPC therapy, and patients were excluded if pregnant. Total RNA was extracted from unfractionated whole blood that had been collected in Tempus Blood RNA tubes. The library relied on RACE. Sequencer: NextSeq 500. During library preparation, unique molecular identifiers were attached to individual cDNA molecules so that TCRs could be counted in a quantitative, reproducible way. From each blood RNA sample, both TCR alpha and TCR beta chains were sequenced. The published analysis was carried out like this. The median number of TCRs per sample was over 95,000, ranging from about 23,224 to 750,000. The Decombinator software suite was used to annotate V, J and CDR3 in the TCR reads. For PS versus PT1 abundance plots, all samples were subsampled to the same number of TCRs (28,000). TCRs were defined as expanded if absent before sensitization and observed at least eight times at the 2-week time point. In-frame beta chains were kept once TCRdb had trimmed the public reads at Q25 with fastp and called clones with MiXCR. Rows merge per CDR3 protein into single entries with the most common DNA and genes. What appears here as the V and J calls and clone size reflects TCRdb's work, not the paper's. This sample lists fewer than 80,000 distinct CDR3 sequences; 9.5% to 11% were detected once. Together, the top ten hold approximately 2% of the sample.

The germline V gene yields SQVTM for CDR1 and ANQGSEA for CDR2. Including the terminal cysteine and phenylalanine, the CDR3 comprises 12 residues. The only DNA kept is the CDR3, 36 bases in frame from the first base. V is pared back by 6 bases and J by 4 bases, with 12 bases lying between the germline termini. This record comes from a study of human T cells and chemical hapten exposure (dated by TCRdb to the early 2020s). Looking at the study overall: For sensitization, 2% DPC in acetone was applied to a roughly 2 cm by roughly 2 cm area of upper inner arm skin. Patient blood was sampled pre-sensitization (week 0) and at 2, 6 and about 24 weeks after DPC sensitization. The study tracked peripheral blood TCR repertoire changes in vivo during primary and secondary sensitization to the hapten diphenylcyclopropenone (DPC) in alopecia patients. Libraries were pooled for sequencing, and per-sample TCR yields varied mainly because of small differences in library volumes within the pool. The patient cohort, mostly female, included alopecia areata with under or over 50% scalp involvement, alopecia totalis and alopecia universalis. Patch tests used Finn chambers with 0.01% DPC on the upper back, scored after 6 days by International Contact Dermatitis Research Group standards. Throughout the approximately 22-week study period, patients were also given weekly therapeutic DPC doses on the scalp. Blood for TCR sequencing was provided by twenty-nine alopecia patients at one to four time points (pre-sensitization, 2, 6 and 24 weeks).

Study-wide findings and limitations: After repeated subsampling, changes were observed in the strength of the expansion versus patch-test correlation and in the threshold at which the correlation became significant. All patients had alopecia, a presumed autoimmune disease, so their immune response might differ from that of healthy individuals. Patch test score correlated positively with the number of PT1 expanded TCRs, reaching significance at thresholds 8, 16 and 32 but not at 4. Expanded TCRs formed significantly more large CDR3 similarity clusters than pre-sensitization or healthy control sets, consistent with antigen-driven responses. DPC sensitization did not change the number of TCRs with a frequency above 1 in 1000, and there was no evidence of changes in global repertoire structure.

This clonotype originated in a woman in her thirties with alopecia areata. Some clones in this sample may be carry-over from other donors' samples. Sequenced material: whole blood, taken in connection with sensitization to the hapten diphenylcyclopropenone (DPC). The chain links TRBV29-1 with TRBJ1-1; TRBD1 is perhaps the D gene, given 5 matching bases. The DNA sequence reads TGCAGCGTCATAAGGGGTGTCACTGAAGCTTTCTTT. This translates into CSVIRGVTEAFF.